This T cell receptor beta chain emerged from a study of T cell responses to AZD1222 COVID-19 vaccine. General study results and limits: It should be noted that donors were predominantly white British and more often female, and clonal diversity was possibly underestimated. In the spike-specific TCR repertoire, nearly half reportedly target unmutated variant regions. When two AZD1222 doses had been given, Spike-specific TCR breadth and depth rose.

The protocol was immunoSEQ multiplex PCR, while the TCRdb copy is restricted to in-frame clones and leaves out a portion. The table lists roughly 85,000 clones, roughly 86% of them singletons. With respect to this clone: No antigen is known for it.

This receptor was obtained from an adult in good health. The specimen was peripheral blood, collected on day 0 of MenACWY control vaccination.

The CDR3 DNA sequence: TGTGCCAGCAGCGTTAGTAGTGGCTACACCTTC. Protein product: CASSVSSGYTF. The rearrangement links TRBV7-9 to TRBJ1-2, with unresolved D. Deletions cut 5 bases from V and 7 bases from J, with 8 bases between. The CDR3 contains 11 residues. The germline gives CDR1 SEHNR, CDR2 FQNEAQ (reference sequence).